The present entry profiles one T cell receptor beta chain with its context. Its antigen is unknown. Trimming cost V 0 bases and J 4 bases; bases outside gene matches: 7. The germline gives CDR1 SGHTS, CDR2 YDEGEE. The CDR3 extends over 16 amino acids. The data stem from a study of cytomegalovirus exposure and HLA in healthy donors. Study-level points and caveats: Listed as cytomegalovirus-associated were 164 TCR beta chains.

TCRdb's table, derived via immunoSEQ multiplex PCR, lists solely in-frame clones and lacks some. The sample holds 200,000 or so clones; roughly 82% are singletons and the top ten take 10% to 15%. The chain links TRBV5-8 to TRBJ1-2; TRBD1 matches at 9 bases. Material: PBMCs. This TCR was sampled from a woman in her 30s in good health and CMV-seropositive. CDR3: CASSLGAGQGPYGYTF. As DNA, the CDR3 is TGTGCCAGCAGCTTGGGGGCGGGACAGGGACCCTATGGCTACACCTTC.